This entry concerns a single T cell receptor beta chain. No antigen is known for it. No per-base quality is available; no much larger clone lies one base away. Taken from cysteine to phenylalanine, the CDR3 has 11 residues. The read is trimmed to its CDR3 DNA, 33 bases read in frame from base 1. CDR1 and CDR2 are drawn from the germline V gene (reference sequence): DFQATT, SNEGSKA. The germline ends are 8 bases apart after V is trimmed by 6 bases and J by 3 bases. This sample stems from a study of cytomegalovirus exposure and HLA in healthy donors (dated by TCRdb to about 2017). With regard to the full study: An earlier analysis of approximately 600 of the donors reported approximately 270 Gb of sequence data and around 110 million unique TCR beta sequences from 150 million to 200 million T cells. An early release that covered more than 550 HLA-typed donors contained about 300 gigabases of sequencing data and 70 million to 100 million unique TCR sequences. The genetic ancestry cluster associated with self-reported Caucasian donors included around four fifths of the 398 genotyped donors. The study aimed to test whether cataloging public T cell receptors could reveal signatures of past pathogen exposure. The study profiled the T cell repertoires of fewer than 850 subjects by immunosequencing and related them to cytomegalovirus serostatus. Along with the 666-subject first cohort, a separate validation cohort of over 90 different subjects was used. To predict cytomegalovirus infection status, the study combined high-throughput TCR immunosequencing, statistical association of individual TCRs with disease status, and machine learning. A later analysis re-analyzed previously published TCR beta repertoires from 666 donors and added high-resolution HLA genotyping to study TCR occurrence patterns. The later analysis used no new phenotypic data to find candidate immune exposures, relying instead on TCR beta sequences and their occurrence across donors. In an earlier analysis of roughly 540 of the donors, high-throughput TCR beta sequencing was used to judge whether each TCR beta V gene segment behaved as functional or pseudogenic. Donor age, sex, ethnicity and CMV serostatus were compiled together with the repertoire data. A later genetic analysis used genome-wide SNP genotypes for 398 of the 666 donors, treating that subset as a discovery cohort. All discovery cohort repertoires had been generated on a single sequencing platform. HLA typing covered class I and class II loci at four-digit resolution. Typing coverage differed by locus: A, B, C, DRB1 and DQB1 were typed in about 629-640 donors, DQA1 in 500 to 550, DPA1 in around 600, and DPB1 in 400 to 480. Four or five DR-DQ haplotypes were handled as single units for association and clustering because linkage in the cohort was strong. Among around 400 genotyped donors of the cohort, an average of roughly 230,000 unique TCR beta nucleotide sequences was sequenced per donor, of which about 20% were non-productive.

Study-wide findings and limitations: When HLA alleles, especially DR and DQ, strongly co-occurred, TCR associations were difficult to assign to individual alleles. Compared with the 666-donor mean, donors in an Asian-associated ancestry cluster had fewer N-insertions in productive TCRs, according to a later genetic analysis. In vitro tests confirmed that a few of the cytomegalovirus-associated TCR beta chains recognize cytomegalovirus antigens. Most CMV-associated TCR beta chains appeared to be HLA-restricted in a later analysis, and the HLA associations seemed to be driven largely by CMV exposure. The classifier was reported to diagnose cytomegalovirus status with high specificity and sensitivity in both the original and validation cohorts. A later genetic analysis associated a missense DCLRE1C variant with V-gene and J-gene trimming of TCR beta chains, and an independent cohort replicated the association. Immune exposure information for the cohort was limited to CMV serostatus. Most TCR sequences were observed very rarely across donors, whereas some public TCRs were present in many individuals. In a later analysis, HLA-associated TCR beta chains showed more clonal expansion and lower generation probabilities than non-associated chains that were equally common. About 17 rarely observed V segments, including chromosome 9 orphons, were excluded from the earlier analysis of about 600 of the donors because counts were too low. Presence/absence analyses assumed roughly uniform sequencing depth across donors, an assumption that may not hold. Correlated functional status among segregating V segments might reflect linkage disequilibrium, but an unknown experimental factor could not be ruled out. The study listed 164 TCR beta chains as associated with cytomegalovirus. The authors suggested that the approach could potentially be generalized to other disease states and immunological phenotypes. In an earlier analysis of 500 to 650 of the donors, most TCR beta V segments appeared in productive rearrangements about 87% or about 30% of the time, broadly matching IMGT annotations. A further reported finding was that TCR beta sequences accurately predicted the HLA-A and HLA-B alleles for most subjects in the first cohort. The sequencing pipeline was judged likely to have produced a cluster of highly shared sequence variants as a technical artifact. Only TCR beta chains were sequenced in this cohort, and the absence of alpha or paired-chain data limited detectable features. In a later analysis, TCR association rates were found to vary across HLA loci, with the most associated TCRs seen for DRB1 alleles and the fewest for HLA-C alleles. In a later analysis, around 17,000 TCR beta sequences were associated with specific HLA alleles at a false discovery rate of 0.05. HLA typing was unavailable for some donors at each locus, so association tests used only the typed subset. A later analysis reported that several top co-occurrence clusters appeared linked to parvovirus B19, influenza, CMV and Epstein-Barr virus. Some IMGT-functional V segments, including TRBV6-2 and TRBV6-3, could not be told apart with the 87-base-pair reads, so those segments were excluded.

The cohort was made up of roughly 670 healthy bone marrow donors. At the time of sampling, all cohort members were nominally healthy, though unrecorded immune exposures were likely present. The donor tested CMV seronegative and was one of the 352 seronegative cohort members. Every donor gave a peripheral blood sample, and the peripheral blood mononuclear cells from that sample were used for TCR beta sequencing. Genomic DNA was extracted from the blood cell samples with the Qiagen DNeasy Blood Extraction Kit. The method behind the library was the immunoSEQ multiplex PCR assay. For the multiplex PCR, a mixture combining 60 forward primers for TCR Vbeta segments and 13 reverse primers for TCR Jbeta segments was used. The CDR3 region of rearranged TCR beta genes was amplified from genomic DNA by a multiplex PCR assay. Amplified TCR beta libraries were sequenced as 87-base-pair reads on the Illumina HiSeq System. Per the original workflow: A later analysis tallied some 79 million unique TCR beta chains across the 666 repertoires, and about 12 million of those chains were shared by two or more donors. Raw reads were error-corrected and collapsed into unique sequences by a nearest-neighbor algorithm in which closely related sequences were merged to remove PCR and sequencing errors. Alignment of CDR3 sequences to IMGT reference sequences was used to assign V, D and J gene segments. For a sequence to be retained, at least a six-nucleotide match to both a V gene segment and a J gene segment was required. A rearrangement was called productive if the CDR3 had no stop codons and remained in frame with V and J, and every other rearrangement was called non-productive. Following IMGT convention, CDR3 was defined as the stretch from the second conserved V-encoded cysteine to the conserved J-encoded phenylalanine. The earlier analysis of 587 of the donors excluded sequences that lacked an unambiguous match to a single V gene segment. In an earlier analysis of approximately 610 of the donors, V segments were called functional above 56.7% productive rearrangements and were called segregating when the between-donor standard deviation exceeded 5%. A statistical classification framework was developed to diagnose cytomegalovirus status using the catalog of TCR beta chain sequences. In a later analysis, TCR nucleotide sequences were compared against IMGT/GENE-DB human TR gene sequences so that V and J genes could be assigned. The TCRdist pipeline was used in a later analysis to assign CDR3 sequences and most-parsimonious VDJ recombination scenarios. In a later analysis, each TCR beta chain was defined by its CDR3 amino acid sequence together with its V-gene family, and reads lacking a unique V-gene family were excluded. To address suspected cross-contamination and a sequencing artifact, a later analysis removed 450 to 700 highly shared, low-generation-probability nucleotide sequences. A later analysis calculated a clonal expansion index for each public chain from normalized within-repertoire ranks of inferred template counts. Generation probabilities in a later analysis came from a VDJ recombination model fitted to out-of-frame rearrangements, and those results were checked against IGoR. In a later analysis, hypergeometric tests were used to score TCR-TCR, TCR-HLA and TCR-CMV co-occurrence, with a repertoire-size bias correction applied to TCR pairs. False discovery rates were estimated in a later analysis by permuting HLA or CMV assignments 20 times. A later analysis grouped co-occurring TCRs with DBSCAN, adding TCRdist sequence similarity when clustering within HLA-allele-positive subsets. Repertoires with fewer than 30,000 or more than 120,000 public chains, plus five repertoires with anomalous nucleotide sharing, were excluded from co-occurrence clustering. TCRdb's version of the immuneACCESS table is confined to in-frame rearrangements and falls short of the full clone set. An unresolved V gene accounts for under half of the shortfall where checked; the remainder is of unknown origin. V, J and clone size derive from that table, while D and trimming were established from the DNA sequence. Here the sample has a few hundred thousand clones; 85% to 95% occur a single time. Of the sample, roughly 1.5% falls within the top ten clones.

The sample was PBMCs. This clonotype was sampled from a girl between 2 and 10 years old in good health and CMV-seronegative. The rearranged chain carries TRBV20-1 and TRBJ1-1; the D gene identity is not certain. The CDR3 reads CSALRDTEAFF. The base sequence is TGCAGTGCCCTGCGGGACACTGAAGCTTTCTTT.